The 14 T cell receptor beta chains presented below share a single source sample, sequenced in a study of cytomegalovirus exposure and HLA in healthy donors. The PCR had 60 Vbeta and 13 Jbeta primers. Data came from immunoSEQ multiplex PCR; TCRdb stores just in-frame clones and leaves some out. Found here are 150,000 to 200,000 clones, roughly 85% of them singletons; the top ten hold approximately 2%. The specimen sequenced was PBMCs. The receptor source for this set is a man between 18 and 35 years old in good health and CMV-seropositive.

The gene calls are TRBV4-1 and TRBJ2-3; 13 positions agree with TRBD2. J gave up 3 bases and V 4 bases, and 4 bases lay outside the gene matches. CDR1 and CDR2 from the germline V gene are MGHRA and YSYEKL. CDR3 length: 16 amino acids. CDR3 loop: CASSRTSGGGTDTQYF. CDR3 coding DNA: TGCGCCAGCAGCCGAACTAGCGGGGGGGGGACAGATACGCAGTATTTT.

The chain employs TRBV18 and TRBJ2-1; the match to TRBD1 covers 8 bases. V shed 4 bases, J shed 8 bases, and the junction held 7 bases outside the gene matches. This CDR3 contains 14 residues. The germline V gene encodes CDR1 KGHSH and CDR2 LQKENI. The CDR3 is CASSLTDRGYEQFF. As DNA, the CDR3 is TGTGCCAGCTCACTAACAGACAGGGGCTATGAGCAGTTCTTC.

This CDR3 reads CASSYSLGQGGEKLFF. The DNA for the CDR3 is TGTGCCAGCAGTTACTCGCTAGGACAAGGGGGCGAAAAACTGTTTTTT. The chain joins TRBV6-5 to TRBJ1-4, with TRBD1 identical over 7 bases. Germline-derived CDR1 and CDR2 are MNHEY and SVGAGI. The CDR3 spans 16 residues. V trimming: 0 bases; J trimming: 8 bases; junction bases outside the gene matches: 9.

The sample holds one count of this clone. The rearrangement links TRBV6-6 to TRBJ1-2; D not resolved. Deletions cut 5 bases from V and 7 bases from J, with 11 bases between. CDR3 length equals 12 residues. Germline values: CDR1 MNHNY, CDR2 SVGAGI (reference sequence). This CDR3 is CASSNAVSGYTF. The CDR3, as DNA: TGTGCCAGCAGTAACGCGGTATCTGGCTACACCTTC.

The chain is built from TRBV19 and TRBJ1-3; D is perhaps TRBD1 (6 bases). Germline-derived CDR1 and CDR2 are LNHDA and SQIVND (reference sequence). The CDR3 spans 14 residues. The V and J ends lost 5 bases and 4 bases respectively, with 12 bases between them. CDR3 residues: CASSRRGTGNTIYF. The CDR3 DNA sequence: TGTGCCAGTAGTCGAAGGGGGACCGGAAACACCATATATTTT.

Comments on this clone: A junction end diverges from the germline sequence, so it may reflect a read error. In the same sample, other DNA sequences code for this CDR3. The V gene is TRBV2, the J gene TRBJ1-6, with D hard to call. Per the germline V gene, CDR1 is SNHLY and CDR2 is FYNNEI. The CDR3 runs to 12 residues. CDR3 in amino acids: CASSAGFSPLHF. The DNA for the CDR3 is TGTGCCAGCAGCGCAGGTTTTTCACCCCTCCACTTC.

The rearrangement links TRBV27 to TRBJ2-3; maybe TRBD1 (6 bases). The germline V gene has CDR1 MNHEY and CDR2 SMNVEV (reference sequence). CDR3 length: 15 amino acids. V was shortened by 6 bases and J by 1 base, with 14 bases between the two germline ends. CDR3 DNA: TGTGCCAGCAGAGTACAGGGCGGTGGCACAGATACGCAGTATTTT. It specifies CASRVQGGGTDTQYF.

The genes are TRBV6-6 and TRBJ2-1; the D gene is possibly TRBD2 (7 bases). CDR1 and CDR2 from the germline V gene are MNHNY and SVGAGI (reference sequence). Trimming took off 7 bases at V and 0 bases at J, with 16 bases between the two ends. The CDR3 sequence is 16 residues long. CDR3 amino acids: CASIPQGGGSYNEQFF. The DNA for the CDR3 is TGTGCCAGCATCCCCCAAGGGGGGGGCTCCTACAATGAGCAGTTCTTC.

The chain recombines TRBV5-4 with TRBJ2-3; 8 nucleotides match TRBD1. Germline assignment: CDR1 SGHNT and CDR2 YYREEE (reference sequence). The CDR3 is made up of 18 amino acids. V gave up 5 bases and J gave up 7 bases; unmatched junction bases: 21. The CDR3 DNA sequence: TGTGCCAGCAGGAGATCGGAATGGTGGACAGGGCCTTTCCATACGCAGTATTTT. It is translated as CASRRSEWWTGPFHTQYF.

The chain couples TRBV9 to TRBJ2-3; D may be TRBD2 (6 bases). The CDR3 consists of 15 residues. V was clipped by 2 bases and J by 4 bases, with 14 bases between them. Germline V gene lookup returns CDR1 SGDLS and CDR2 YYNGEE. Here the CDR3 DNA reads TGTGCCAGCAGCGTCACTGTAGCGGATGCAGATACGCAGTATTTT. It translates to CASSVTVADADTQYF.

The rearrangement uses TRBV7-6 and TRBJ2-5, with a tentative D call TRBD2 (6 bases). V shed 4 bases and J shed 5 bases, with 11 bases lying between them. The CDR3 contains 13 residues. The germline V gene has CDR1 SGHVS and CDR2 FNYEAQ. This CDR3 is CASSSGTSETQYF. As DNA, the CDR3 is TGTGCCAGCAGCTCAGGGACTTCGGAGACCCAGTACTTC.

The chain's CDR3 is CASSVTGQGTEAFF. CDR3 coding DNA: TGTGCCAGCAGCGTGACAGGGCAGGGCACTGAAGCTTTCTTT. V is TRBV9 and J is TRBJ1-1, with 7 nucleotides matching TRBD1. This CDR3 region has 14 residues. The V segment lost 2 bases and the J segment 4 bases; nucleotides outside the gene matches: 5. The germline gives CDR1 SGDLS, CDR2 YYNGEE.

The chain recombines TRBV7-9 with TRBJ1-2; D unresolved. The CDR3 runs to 13 residues. The V gene's germline CDR1 is SEHNR and CDR2 FQNEAQ (reference sequence). The V end was cut by 3 bases, the J end by 6 bases, with 11 bases between. Here the CDR3 reads CASSLGPLDGYTF. For the CDR3, the DNA is TGTGCCAGCAGCTTGGGCCCTCTGGATGGCTACACCTTC.

Here the CDR3 DNA reads TGTGCCAGCAGTGGAACTAGCGGGGGGGCCAGTGAGCAGTTCTTC. Amino acid sequence: CASSGTSGGASEQFF. The chain employs TRBV25-1 and TRBJ2-1, with 13 bases lining up with TRBD2. J was trimmed by 9 bases and V by 4 bases; bases with no gene match: 6. The CDR3 has 15 residues. Germline V gives CDR1 MGHDK, CDR2 SYGVNS.